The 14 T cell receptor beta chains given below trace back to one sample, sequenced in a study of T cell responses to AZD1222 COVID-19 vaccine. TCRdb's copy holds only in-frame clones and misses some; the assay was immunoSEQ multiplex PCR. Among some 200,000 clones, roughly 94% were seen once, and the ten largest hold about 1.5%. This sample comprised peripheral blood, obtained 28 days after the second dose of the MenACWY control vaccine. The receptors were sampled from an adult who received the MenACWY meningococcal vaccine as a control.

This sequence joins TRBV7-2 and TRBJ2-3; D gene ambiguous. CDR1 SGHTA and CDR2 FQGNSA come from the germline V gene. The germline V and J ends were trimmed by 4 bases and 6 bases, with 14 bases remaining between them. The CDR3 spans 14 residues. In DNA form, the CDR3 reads TGTGCCAGCAGCTCCTCCCCGGCGAGGGATACGCAGTATTTT. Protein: CASSSSPARDTQYF.

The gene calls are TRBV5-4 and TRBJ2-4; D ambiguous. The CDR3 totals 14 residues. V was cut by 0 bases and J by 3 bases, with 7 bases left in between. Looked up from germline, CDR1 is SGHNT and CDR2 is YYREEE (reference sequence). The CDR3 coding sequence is TGTGCCAGCAGCTTGGGGGGTGACAAAAACATTCAGTACTTC. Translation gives CASSLGGDKNIQYF.

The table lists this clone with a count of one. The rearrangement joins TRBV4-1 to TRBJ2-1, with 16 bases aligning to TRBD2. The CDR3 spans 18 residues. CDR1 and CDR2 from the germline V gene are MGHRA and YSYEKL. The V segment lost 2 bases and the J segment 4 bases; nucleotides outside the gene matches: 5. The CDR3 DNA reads TGCGCCAGCAGCCAACCGGGACTAGCGGGGGGGGTTTACAATGAGCAGTTCTTC. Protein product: CASSQPGLAGGVYNEQFF.

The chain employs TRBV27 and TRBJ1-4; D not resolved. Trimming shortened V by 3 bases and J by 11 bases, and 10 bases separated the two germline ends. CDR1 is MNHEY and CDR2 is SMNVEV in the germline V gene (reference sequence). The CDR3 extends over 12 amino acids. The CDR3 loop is CASSLSGSKLFF. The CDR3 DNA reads TGTGCCAGCAGTTTGTCCGGGAGCAAACTGTTTTTT.

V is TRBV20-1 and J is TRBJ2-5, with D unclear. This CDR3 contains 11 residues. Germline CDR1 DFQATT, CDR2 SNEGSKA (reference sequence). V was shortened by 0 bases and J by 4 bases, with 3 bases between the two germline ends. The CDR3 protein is CSAREAETQYF. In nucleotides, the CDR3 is TGCAGTGCTAGAGAAGCAGAGACCCAGTACTTC.

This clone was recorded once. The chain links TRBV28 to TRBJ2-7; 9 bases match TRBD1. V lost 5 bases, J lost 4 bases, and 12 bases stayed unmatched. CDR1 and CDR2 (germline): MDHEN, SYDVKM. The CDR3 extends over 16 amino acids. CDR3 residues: CASSPPPGQGSYEQYF. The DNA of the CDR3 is TGTGCCAGCAGTCCTCCACCGGGACAGGGTTCTTACGAGCAGTACTTC. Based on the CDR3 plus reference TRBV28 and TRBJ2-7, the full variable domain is DVKVTQSSRYLVKRTGEKVFLECVQDMDHENMFWYRQDPGLGLRLIYFSYDVKMKEKGDIPEGYSVSREKKERFSLILESASTNQTSMYLCASSPPPGQGSYEQYFGPGTRLTVT.

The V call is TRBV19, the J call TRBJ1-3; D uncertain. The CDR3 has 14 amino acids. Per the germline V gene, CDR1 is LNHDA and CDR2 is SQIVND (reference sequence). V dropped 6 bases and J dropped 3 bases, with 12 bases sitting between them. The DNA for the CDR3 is TGTGCCAGTAGCACCACCTGGGATGGAAACACCATATATTTT. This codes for CASSTTWDGNTIYF.

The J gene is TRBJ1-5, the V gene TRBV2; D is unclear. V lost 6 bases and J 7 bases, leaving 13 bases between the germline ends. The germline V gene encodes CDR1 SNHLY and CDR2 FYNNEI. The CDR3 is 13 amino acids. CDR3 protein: CASSPRALQPQHF. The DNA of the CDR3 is TGTGCCAGCAGCCCCCGGGCATTACAGCCCCAGCATTTT.

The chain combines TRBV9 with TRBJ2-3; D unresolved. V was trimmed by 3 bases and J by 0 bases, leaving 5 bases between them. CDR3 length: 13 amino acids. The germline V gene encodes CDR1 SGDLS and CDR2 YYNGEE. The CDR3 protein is CASSETSTDTQYF. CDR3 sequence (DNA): TGTGCCAGCAGCGAAACTAGCACAGATACGCAGTATTTT.

The CDR3 here is CASSLSRTEAFF. CDR3 in DNA: TGTGCCAGCAGCTTATCGCGGACTGAAGCTTTCTTT. The chain links TRBV7-9 to TRBJ1-1; D is uncertain. V lost 2 bases, J lost 5 bases, and 6 bases lay in between. The CDR3 totals 12 residues. The V gene's germline CDR1 is SEHNR and CDR2 FQNEAQ (reference sequence).

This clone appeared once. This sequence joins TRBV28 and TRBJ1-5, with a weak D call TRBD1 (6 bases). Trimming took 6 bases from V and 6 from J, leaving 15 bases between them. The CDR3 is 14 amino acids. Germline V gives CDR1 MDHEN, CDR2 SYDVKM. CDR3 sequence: CASRDTGSGQPQHF. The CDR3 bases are TGTGCCAGCAGGGATACAGGGAGTGGTCAGCCCCAGCATTTT.

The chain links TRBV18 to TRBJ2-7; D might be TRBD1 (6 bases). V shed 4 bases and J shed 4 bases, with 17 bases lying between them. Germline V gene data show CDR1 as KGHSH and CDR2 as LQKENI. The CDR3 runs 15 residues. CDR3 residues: CASSLGAAGAYEQYF. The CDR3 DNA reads TGTGCCAGCTCACTGGGGGCGGCAGGGGCGTACGAGCAGTACTTC.

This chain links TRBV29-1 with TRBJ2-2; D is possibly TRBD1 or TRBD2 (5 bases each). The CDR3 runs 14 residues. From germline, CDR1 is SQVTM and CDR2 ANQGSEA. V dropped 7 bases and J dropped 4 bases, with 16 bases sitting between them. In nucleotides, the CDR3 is TGCAGCGCCCAAGTCGGGGCGGGCACCGGGGAGCTGTTTTTT. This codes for CSAQVGAGTGELFF.

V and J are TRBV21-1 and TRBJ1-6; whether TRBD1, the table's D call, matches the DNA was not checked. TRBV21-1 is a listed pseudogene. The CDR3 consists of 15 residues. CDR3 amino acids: CASSIRTGPYSPLHF. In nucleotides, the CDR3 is TGTGCCAGCAGCATTCGGACAGGCCCCTATTCACCCCTCCACTTT.